The entry that follows covers one T cell receptor beta chain sequence. The entry originates in a study of CD8+ T cells in alopecia areata. The sample's treatment: oral pan-JAK inhibitor, 5-10 mg twice daily. Investigators isolated RNA and reverse transcribed it into cDNA to act as the sequencing template. TCRdb's table, derived via immunoSEQ multiplex PCR, lists solely in-frame clones and lacks some. The sample lists 150,000 to 200,000 clones, around 60% occurring once. Trimming removed 0 bases from V and 5 bases from J, with 12 bases in between. CDR3 length: 14 residues. Germline CDR1 is SGHRS and CDR2 is YFSETQ.

The rearrangement joins TRBV5-1 to TRBJ2-7; no firm D call. This material consisted of CD4+ T cells sorted from blood, taken at week 49, from a patient treated with tofacitinib. This sequence was found in a human donor with alopecia areata. CDR3 region: CASSLAGVGDEQYF. For the CDR3, the DNA is TGCGCCAGCAGCTTGGCAGGAGTAGGCGACGAGCAGTACTTC.